This record looks at one TCR beta chain sequence and its context. Thyroid surgery had not been preceded by any treatment in any patient. The data stem from a study of metastatic and nonmetastatic thyroid tumors. Germline assignment: CDR1 MNHEY and CDR2 SVGAGI. Between the trimmed V and J ends, which lost 4 bases and 6 bases, there was a span of 9 bases. The CDR3 is made up of 13 amino acids. From the PCR reads, TCRdb re-called clones with MiXCR. The table lists 12,000 or so clones, about 27% of them singletons. This chain joins TRBV6-5 and TRBJ2-2; D is perhaps TRBD2 (6 bases). The clonotype was recovered from a male donor with papillary thyroid cancer or a benign thyroid nodule (not recorded which). Some clones in this sample may be carry-over from other donors' samples. Material for sequencing was adjacent normal tissue. This chain's CDR3 is CASSWSSAGELFF. In DNA form, the CDR3 reads TGTGCCAGCAGTTGGTCTAGCGCCGGGGAGCTGTTTTTT.